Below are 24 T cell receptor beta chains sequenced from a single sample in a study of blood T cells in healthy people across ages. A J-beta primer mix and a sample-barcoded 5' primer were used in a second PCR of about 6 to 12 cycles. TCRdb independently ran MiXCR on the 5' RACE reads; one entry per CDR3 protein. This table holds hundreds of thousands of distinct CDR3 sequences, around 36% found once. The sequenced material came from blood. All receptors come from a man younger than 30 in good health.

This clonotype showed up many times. The CDR3 loop reads CASKREADTQYF. The CDR3 coding sequence is TGTGCCAGCAAGCGGGAGGCAGATACGCAGTATTTT. The chain employs TRBV6-6 and TRBJ2-3; TRBD2 aligns across 9 bases. The V gene's germline CDR1 is MNHNY and CDR2 SVGAGI (reference sequence). Trimming removed 7 bases from V and 4 bases from J; junction bases left unmatched: 0. This CDR3 contains 12 residues.

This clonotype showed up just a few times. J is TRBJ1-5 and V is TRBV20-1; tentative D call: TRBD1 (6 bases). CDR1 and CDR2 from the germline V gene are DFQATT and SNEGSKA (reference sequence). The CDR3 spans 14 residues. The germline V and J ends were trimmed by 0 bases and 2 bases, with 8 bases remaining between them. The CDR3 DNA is TGCAGTGCTAGAGACAACAGGGGCAATCAGCCCCAGCATTTT. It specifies CSARDNRGNQPQHF.

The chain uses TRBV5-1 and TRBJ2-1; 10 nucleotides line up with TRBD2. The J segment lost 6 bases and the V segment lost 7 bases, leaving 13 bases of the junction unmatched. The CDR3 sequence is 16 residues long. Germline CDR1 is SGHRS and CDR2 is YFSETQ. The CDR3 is CASFTQGLASLNEQFF. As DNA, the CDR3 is TGCGCCAGCTTCACACAGGGACTAGCGTCTCTCAATGAGCAGTTCTTC.

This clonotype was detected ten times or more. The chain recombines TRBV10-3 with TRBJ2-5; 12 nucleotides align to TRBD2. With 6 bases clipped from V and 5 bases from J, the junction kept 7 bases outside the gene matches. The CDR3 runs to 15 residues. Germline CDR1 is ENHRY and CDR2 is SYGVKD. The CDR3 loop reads CAIRSTSGSGETQYF. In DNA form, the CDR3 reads TGTGCCATCAGATCGACTAGCGGGAGCGGGGAGACCCAGTACTTC.

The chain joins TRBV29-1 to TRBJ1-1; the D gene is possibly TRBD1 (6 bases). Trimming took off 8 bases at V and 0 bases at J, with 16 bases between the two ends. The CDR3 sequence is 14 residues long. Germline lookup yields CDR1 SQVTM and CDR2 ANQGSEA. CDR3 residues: CSITKGGMNTEAFF. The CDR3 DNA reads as TGCAGCATTACCAAGGGGGGTATGAACACTGAAGCTTTCTTT.

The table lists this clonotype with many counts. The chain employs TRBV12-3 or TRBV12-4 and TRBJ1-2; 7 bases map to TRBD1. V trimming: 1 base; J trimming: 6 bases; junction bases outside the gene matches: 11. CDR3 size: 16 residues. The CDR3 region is CASSLEMTGRENGYTF. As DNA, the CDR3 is TGTGCCAGCAGTTTAGAAATGACAGGGAGGGAAAATGGCTACACCTTC.

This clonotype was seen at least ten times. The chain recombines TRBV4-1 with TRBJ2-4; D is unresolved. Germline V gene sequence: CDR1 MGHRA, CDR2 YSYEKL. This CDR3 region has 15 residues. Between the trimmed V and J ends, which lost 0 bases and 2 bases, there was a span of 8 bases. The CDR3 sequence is CASSQDRTTKNIQYF. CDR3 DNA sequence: TGCGCCAGCAGCCAAGATAGGACGACCAAAAACATTCAGTACTTC.

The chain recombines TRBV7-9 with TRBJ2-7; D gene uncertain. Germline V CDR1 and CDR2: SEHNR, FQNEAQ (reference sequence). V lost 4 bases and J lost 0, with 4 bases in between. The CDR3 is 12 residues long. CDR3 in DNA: TGTGCCAGCAGCTGGGACTCCTACGAGCAGTACTTC. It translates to CASSWDSYEQYF. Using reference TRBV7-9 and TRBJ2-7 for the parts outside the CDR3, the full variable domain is DTGVSQNPRHKITKRGQNVTFRCDPISEHNRLYWYRQTLGQGPEFLTYFQNEAQLEKSRLLSDRFSAERPKGSFSTLEIQRTEQGDSAMYLCASSWDSYEQYFGPGTRLTVT.

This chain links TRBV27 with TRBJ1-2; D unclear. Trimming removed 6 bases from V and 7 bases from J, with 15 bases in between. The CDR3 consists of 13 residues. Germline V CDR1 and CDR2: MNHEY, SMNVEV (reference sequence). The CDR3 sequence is CASRPADYSGYTF. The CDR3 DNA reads TGTGCCAGCAGGCCAGCCGACTACAGTGGCTACACCTTC.

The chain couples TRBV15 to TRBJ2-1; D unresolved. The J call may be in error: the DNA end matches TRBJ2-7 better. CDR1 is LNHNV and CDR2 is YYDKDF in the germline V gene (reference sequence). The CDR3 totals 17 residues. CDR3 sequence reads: CATSRDYRSSSYNEQYF. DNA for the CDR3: TGTGCCACCAGCAGAGATTATCGGAGTAGCTCCTACAATGAGCAGTACTTC.

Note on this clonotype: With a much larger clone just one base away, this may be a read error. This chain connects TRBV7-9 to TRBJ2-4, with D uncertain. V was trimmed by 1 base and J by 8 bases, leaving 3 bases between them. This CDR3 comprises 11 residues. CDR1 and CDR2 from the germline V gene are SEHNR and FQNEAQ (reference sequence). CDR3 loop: CASSLGYIQYF. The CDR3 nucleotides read TGTGCCAGCAGCTTAGGGTACATTCAGTACTTC.

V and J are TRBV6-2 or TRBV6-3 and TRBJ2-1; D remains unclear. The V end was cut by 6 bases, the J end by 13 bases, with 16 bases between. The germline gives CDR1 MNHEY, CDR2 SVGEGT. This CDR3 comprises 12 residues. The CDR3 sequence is CASRLRGETQFF. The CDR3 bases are TGTGCCAGCAGGTTACGAGGAGAGACCCAGTTCTTC.

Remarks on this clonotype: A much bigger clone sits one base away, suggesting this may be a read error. The DNA for the CDR3 is TGTGCCAGCAGTTTTATCCCGGAAGGCATAGATACGCAGTATTTT. Translation: CASSFIPEGIDTQYF. The rearrangement uses TRBV12-3 or TRBV12-4 and TRBJ2-3; D is uncertain. V lost 3 bases, J lost 5 bases, and 15 bases lay in between. The CDR3 totals 15 residues.

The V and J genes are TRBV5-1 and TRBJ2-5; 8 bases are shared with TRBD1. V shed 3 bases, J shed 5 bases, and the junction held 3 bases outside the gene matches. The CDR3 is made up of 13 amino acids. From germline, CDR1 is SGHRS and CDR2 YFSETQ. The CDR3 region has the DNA TGCGCCAGCAGCTGGGGACAGGCGGAGACCCAGTACTTC. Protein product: CASSWGQAETQYF.

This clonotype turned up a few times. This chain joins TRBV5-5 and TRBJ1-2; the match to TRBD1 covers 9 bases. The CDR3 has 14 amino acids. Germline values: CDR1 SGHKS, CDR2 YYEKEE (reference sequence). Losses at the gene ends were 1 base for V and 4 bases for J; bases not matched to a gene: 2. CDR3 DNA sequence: TGTGCCAGCAGCTTGCGGGACAGGGTCTATGGCTACACCTTC. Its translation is CASSLRDRVYGYTF.

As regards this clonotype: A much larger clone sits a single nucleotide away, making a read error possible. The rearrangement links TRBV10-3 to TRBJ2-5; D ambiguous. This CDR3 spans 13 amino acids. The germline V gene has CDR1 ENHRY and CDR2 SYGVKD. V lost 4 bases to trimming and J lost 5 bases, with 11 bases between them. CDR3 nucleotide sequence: TGTGCCATCAGTGTTTCACAGAGGGAGACCCAGTACTTC. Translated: CAISVSQRETQYF.

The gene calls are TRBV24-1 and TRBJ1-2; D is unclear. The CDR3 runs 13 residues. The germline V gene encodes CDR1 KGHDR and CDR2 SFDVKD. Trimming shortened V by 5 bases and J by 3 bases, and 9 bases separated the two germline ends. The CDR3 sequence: CATSAGPHYGYTF. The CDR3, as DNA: TGTGCCACCAGTGCGGGCCCGCACTATGGCTACACCTTC.

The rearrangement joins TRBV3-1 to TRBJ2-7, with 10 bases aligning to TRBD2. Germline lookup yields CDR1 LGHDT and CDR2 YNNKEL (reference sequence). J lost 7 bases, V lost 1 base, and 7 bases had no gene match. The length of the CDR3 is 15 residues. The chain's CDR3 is CASSQGASGGNEQYF. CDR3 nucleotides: TGTGCCAGCAGCCAAGGGGCTAGCGGGGGAAATGAGCAGTACTTC.

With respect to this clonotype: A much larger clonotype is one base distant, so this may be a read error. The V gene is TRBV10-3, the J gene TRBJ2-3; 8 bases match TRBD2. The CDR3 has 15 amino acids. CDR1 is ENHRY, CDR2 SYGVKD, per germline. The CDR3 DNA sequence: TGTGCCATTTCCGGCGGGGGGACGAGCACAGATGCGCAGTATTTT. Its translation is CAISGGGTSTDAQYF.

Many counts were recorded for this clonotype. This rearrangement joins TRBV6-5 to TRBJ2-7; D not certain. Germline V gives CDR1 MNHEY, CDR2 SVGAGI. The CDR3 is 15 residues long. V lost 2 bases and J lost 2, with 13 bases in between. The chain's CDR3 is CASSYAPRSPYEQYF. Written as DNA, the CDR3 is TGTGCCAGCAGTTACGCCCCGAGAAGTCCCTACGAGCAGTACTTC.

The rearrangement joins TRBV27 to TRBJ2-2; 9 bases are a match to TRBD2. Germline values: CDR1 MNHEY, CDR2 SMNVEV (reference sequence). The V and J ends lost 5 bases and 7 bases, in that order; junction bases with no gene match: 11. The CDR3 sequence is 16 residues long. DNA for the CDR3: TGTGCCAGCAGTACTGCGGGGGGGCCGCAGGTCGGGGAGCTGTTTTTT. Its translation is CASSTAGGPQVGELFF.

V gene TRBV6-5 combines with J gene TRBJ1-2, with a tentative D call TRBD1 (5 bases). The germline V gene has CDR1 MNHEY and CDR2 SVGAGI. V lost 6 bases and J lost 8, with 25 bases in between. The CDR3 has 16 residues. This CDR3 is CASSPNDSGPVWGYTF. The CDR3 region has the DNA TGTGCCAGCAGCCCAAATGACAGCGGTCCAGTATGGGGCTACACCTTC.

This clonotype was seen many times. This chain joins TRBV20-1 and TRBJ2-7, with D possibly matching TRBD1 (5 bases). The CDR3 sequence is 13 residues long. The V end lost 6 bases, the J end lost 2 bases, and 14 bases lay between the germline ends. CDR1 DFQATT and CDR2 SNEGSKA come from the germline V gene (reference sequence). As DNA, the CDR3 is TGCAGTGCGGACACCGACATTACCTACGAGCAGTACTTC. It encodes CSADTDITYEQYF.

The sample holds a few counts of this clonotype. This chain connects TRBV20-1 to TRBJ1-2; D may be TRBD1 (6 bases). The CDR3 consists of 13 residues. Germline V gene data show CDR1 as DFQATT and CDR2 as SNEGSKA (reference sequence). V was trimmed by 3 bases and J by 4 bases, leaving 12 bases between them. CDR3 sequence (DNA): TGCAGTGCTAGTGCGGCAGGGGTCTATGGCTACACCTTC. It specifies CSASAAGVYGYTF.